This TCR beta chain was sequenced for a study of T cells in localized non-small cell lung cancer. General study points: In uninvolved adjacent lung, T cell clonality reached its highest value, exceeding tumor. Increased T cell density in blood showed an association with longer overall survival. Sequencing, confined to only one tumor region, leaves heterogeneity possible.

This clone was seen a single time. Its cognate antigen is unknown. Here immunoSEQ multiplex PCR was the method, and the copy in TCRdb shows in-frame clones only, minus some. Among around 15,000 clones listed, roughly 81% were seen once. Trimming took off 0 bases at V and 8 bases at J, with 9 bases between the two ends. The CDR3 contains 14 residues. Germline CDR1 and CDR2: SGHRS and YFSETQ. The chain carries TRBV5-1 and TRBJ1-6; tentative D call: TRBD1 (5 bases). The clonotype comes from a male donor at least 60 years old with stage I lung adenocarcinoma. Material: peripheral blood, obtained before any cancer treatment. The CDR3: CASSLGSRDSPLHF. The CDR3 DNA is TGCGCCAGCAGCTTGGGCAGCAGGGATTCACCCCTCCACTTT.